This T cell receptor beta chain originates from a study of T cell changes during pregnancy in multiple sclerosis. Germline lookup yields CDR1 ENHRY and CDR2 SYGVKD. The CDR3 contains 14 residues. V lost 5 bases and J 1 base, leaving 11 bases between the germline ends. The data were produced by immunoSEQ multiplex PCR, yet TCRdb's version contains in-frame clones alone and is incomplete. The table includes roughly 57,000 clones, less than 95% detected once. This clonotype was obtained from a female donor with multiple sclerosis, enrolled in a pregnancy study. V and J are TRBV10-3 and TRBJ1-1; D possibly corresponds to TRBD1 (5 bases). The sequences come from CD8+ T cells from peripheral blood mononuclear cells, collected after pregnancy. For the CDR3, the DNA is TGTGCCATCAGTCCCGGGACTCCGAACACTGAAGCTTTCTTT. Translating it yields CAISPGTPNTEAFF.